These T cell receptor beta chains were read from a single sample in a study of T cell responses to AZD1222 COVID-19 vaccine. Sequencing was performed with immunoSEQ multiplex PCR; in TCRdb, only in-frame clones are kept and a portion is missing. The sample shows fewer than 200,000 clones, 85% to 95% of them seen only once. This specimen was peripheral blood, taken on day 0 of AZD1222 vaccination. The receptors originated from an adult in good health. Each CDR3 is given with its conserved first and last residue. A D gene is named only where the DNA matches it firmly. Not every row has a clone size; where given, it reads once, few, many or a size class.

j_call	v_call	clone_size	d_call	cdr3_aa	cdr3_nt
TRBJ2-1	TRBV6-5	NA	NA	CASKQGGTYNEQFF	TGTGCCAGCAAACAGGGAGGAACCTACAATGAGCAGTTCTTC
TRBJ1-2	TRBV19	NA	NA	CASSRQPNYGYTF	TGTGCCAGTAGTCGGCAACCTAACTATGGCTACACCTTC
TRBJ1-6	TRBV5-1	NA	TRBD1	CASSLESGTGLRSPLHF	TGCGCCAGCAGCTTGGAGTCCGGGACAGGTCTTAGGTCACCCCTCCACTTT
TRBJ1-1	TRBV4-2	NA	NA	CASSQEVPTDNTEAFF	TGTGCCAGCAGCCAAGAGGTCCCGACAGACAACACTGAAGCTTTCTTT
TRBJ1-6	TRBV15	NA	NA	CATSRPSTGWNSPLHF	TGTGCCACCAGCAGGCCCAGTACAGGCTGGAATTCACCCCTCCACTTT
TRBJ1-2	TRBV3-1/TRBV3-2	NA	NA	CASSQDLGYTF	TGTGCCAGCAGCCAAGATCTTGGCTACACCTTC
TRBJ2-5	TRBV1	NA	NA	CTDNWERMETQYF	TGCACGGACAATTGGGAGAGAATGGAGACCCAGTACTTC
TRBJ2-5	TRBV4-1	NA	TRBD1	CASSPPGRGPKETQYF	TGCGCCAGCAGCCCACCGGGAAGGGGGCCAAAAGAGACCCAGTACTTC
TRBJ1-2	TRBV29-1	NA	NA	CSVNVYGYTF	TGCAGCGTTAACGTATATGGCTACACCTTC
TRBJ1-2	TRBV27	NA	NA	CASSSLPPGGSDGYTF	TGTGCCAGCAGTAGCCTCCCTCCGGGGGGATCCGATGGCTACACCTTC
TRBJ1-2	TRBV4-3	NA	NA	CASSSSSGQGAVTF	TGCGCCAGCAGCTCGAGCTCCGGCCAAGGGGCCGTCACCTTC
TRBJ1-2	TRBV7-9	once	NA	CASSFGQEYGYTF	TGTGCCAGCAGCTTTGGACAAGAGTATGGCTACACCTTC
TRBJ2-3	TRBV15	NA	NA	CATADSTPSTDTQYF	TGTGCCACCGCGGACTCAACCCCCTCCACAGATACGCAGTATTTT
TRBJ2-7	TRBV10-1	NA	NA	CASSRTVVNEQYF	TGCGCCAGCAGCCGGACAGTTGTCAACGAGCAGTACTTC
TRBJ1-5	TRBV18	NA	NA	CASSLTDSNQPQHF	TGTGCCAGCTCACTGACGGATAGCAATCAGCCCCAGCATTTT
TRBJ1-2	TRBV28	NA	NA	CASSLAAGYYGYTF	TGTGCCAGCAGTTTGGCCGCGGGTTACTATGGCTACACCTTC
TRBJ2-3	TRBV6-5	NA	NA	CASSYSISTDTQYF	TGTGCCAGCAGTTACTCGATAAGCACAGATACGCAGTATTTT
TRBJ2-3	TRBV19	NA	NA	CASSSATDTQYF	TGTGCCAGTAGTAGCGCGACAGATACGCAGTATTTT
TRBJ1-5	TRBV10-3	NA	NA	CAISERSSNQPQHF	TGTGCCATCAGTGAGAGGTCTAGCAATCAGCCCCAGCATTTT
TRBJ2-2	TRBV5-1	NA	NA	CASSFRSLVTGELFF	TGCGCCAGCAGCTTCCGGAGTCTTGTCACCGGGGAGCTGTTTTTT
TRBJ1-2	TRBV10-3	NA	NA	CATGRGGTSNYGYTF	TGTGCCACCGGTAGGGGAGGGACATCCAACTATGGCTACACCTTC
TRBJ2-5	TRBV6-5	NA	TRBD2	CASSYVSAGGGETQYF	TGTGCCAGCAGTTACGTATCCGCGGGAGGGGGTGAGACCCAGTACTTC
TRBJ1-4	TRBV9	NA	NA	CASSVGQGSTNEKLFF	TGTGCCAGCAGCGTAGGGCAGGGGAGTACTAATGAAAAACTGTTTTTT
TRBJ1-2	TRBV7-2	NA	NA	CASRLGGGGYTF	TGTGCCAGCAGGCTGGGGGGAGGAGGCTACACCTTC
TRBJ1-2	TRBV28	NA	TRBD1	CASSFTGAMDYGYTF	TGTGCCAGCAGTTTTACAGGGGCAATGGACTATGGCTACACCTTC
TRBJ2-4	TRBV19	NA	TRBD1	CASSARQGLQYF	TGTGCCAGTAGCGCTAGACAGGGTCTACAGTACTTC
TRBJ2-3	TRBV7-9	NA	NA	CASSLSSASTDTQYF	TGTGCCAGCAGCTTAAGTAGCGCTAGCACAGATACGCAGTATTTT
TRBJ1-5	TRBV27	NA	NA	CASSLTGYSNQPQHF	TGTGCCAGCAGTTTAACAGGTTATAGCAATCAGCCCCAGCATTTT
TRBJ1-1	TRBV5-4	NA	NA	CASSLAGGGRNTEAFF	TGTGCCAGCAGCTTGGCCGGAGGGGGAAGGAACACTGAAGCTTTCTTT
TRBJ2-1	TRBV19	once	TRBD2	CASSRTSGTYSYNEQFF	TGTGCCAGTAGTAGGACTAGCGGGACCTACTCCTACAATGAGCAGTTCTTC
TRBJ1-3	TRBV24-1	NA	NA	CATSESQQGSSGNTIYF	TGTGCCACCAGTGAGTCTCAACAGGGCAGCTCTGGAAACACCATATATTTT
TRBJ1-1	TRBV11-3	NA	NA	CASSPRGQGTEAFF	TGTGCCAGCAGCCCGAGAGGCCAGGGCACTGAAGCTTTCTTT
TRBJ2-5	TRBV5-1	NA	NA	CASSPGSQETQYF	TGCGCCAGCAGCCCAGGGTCGCAGGAGACCCAGTACTTC
TRBJ1-1	TRBV29-1	NA	TRBD1	CSVEEQGAEAFF	TGCAGCGTTGAAGAACAGGGGGCTGAAGCTTTCTTT
TRBJ2-1	TRBV7-2	NA	TRBD1	CASSLDRGRVFNEQFF	TGTGCCAGCAGCTTGGACAGGGGTCGAGTTTTTAATGAGCAGTTCTTC
TRBJ1-1	TRBV2	NA	NA	CASRMGVQSGGLTEAFF	TGTGCCAGCAGGATGGGTGTTCAATCGGGGGGACTCACTGAAGCTTTCTTT
TRBJ2-1	TRBV28	NA	TRBD1	CASSSIGTESNEQFF	TGTGCCAGCAGTTCCATCGGGACAGAGTCTAATGAGCAGTTCTTC
TRBJ1-2	TRBV28	NA	NA	CASSSGVSYGYTF	TGTGCCAGCAGTTCTGGGGTTTCCTATGGCTACACCTTC
TRBJ1-1	TRBV6-2/TRBV6-3	NA	TRBD1	CASSYSTQGATTEAFF	TGTGCCAGCAGTTACTCGACTCAGGGGGCGACCACTGAAGCTTTCTTT
TRBJ1-2	TRBV5-1	once	NA	CASSWGPNQNYGYTF	TGCGCCAGCAGTTGGGGACCGAACCAGAACTATGGCTACACCTTC
TRBJ2-5	TRBV29-1	NA	NA	CSGWLGIGQETQYF	TGCAGCGGCTGGCTGGGGATCGGGCAAGAGACCCAGTACTTC
TRBJ1-2	TRBV28	NA	NA	CASSLGAGNYGYTF	TGTGCCAGCAGTTTAGGGGCAGGGAACTATGGCTACACCTTC
TRBJ1-3	TRBV10-3	NA	NA	CAISERDPGNTIYF	TGTGCCATCAGTGAGAGGGACCCTGGAAACACCATATATTTT
TRBJ1-4	TRBV4-3	once	NA	CASSPNVATNEKLFF	TGCGCCAGCAGCCCAAATGTTGCAACTAATGAAAAACTGTTTTTT
TRBJ2-1	TRBV2	NA	TRBD2	CASRGDYSNEQFF	TGTGCCAGCAGGGGGGACTACTCGAATGAGCAGTTCTTC
TRBJ1-1	TRBV7-6	NA	NA	CASSLGPLGQNTEAFF	TGTGCCAGCAGCTTAGGACCCCTGGGCCAGAACACTGAAGCTTTCTTT
TRBJ2-2	TRBV6-1	once	TRBD1	CASRGQPNTGELFF	TGTGCCAGCCGGGGACAGCCGAACACCGGGGAGCTGTTTTTT
TRBJ2-7	TRBV11-2	NA	NA	CASSLAGIAYEQYF	TGTGCCAGCAGCTTAGCGGGCATAGCCTACGAGCAGTACTTC
TRBJ1-5	TRBV7-2	NA	NA	CASSLVAGSSNQPQHF	TGTGCCAGCAGCTTAGTGGCAGGGTCTTCCAATCAGCCCCAGCATTTT
TRBJ2-5	TRBV10-3	once	TRBD2	CAISVAGLNQETQYF	TGTGCCATCAGTGTAGCGGGACTAAACCAAGAGACCCAGTACTTC
TRBJ1-1	TRBV19	NA	NA	CASSRLGSRTEAFF	TGTGCCAGTAGTAGGTTGGGGTCAAGGACTGAAGCTTTCTTT
TRBJ1-5	TRBV2	NA	NA	CASSEGQANQPQHF	TGTGCCAGCAGTGAAGGACAAGCCAATCAGCCCCAGCATTTT
TRBJ1-5	TRBV28	NA	NA	CATDSTQAGYSNQPQHF	TGTGCCACCGATTCCACCCAGGCGGGCTATAGCAATCAGCCCCAGCATTTT
TRBJ1-1	TRBV18	NA	NA	CASSAWSLLNTEAFF	TGTGCCAGCTCAGCCTGGTCGCTGTTGAACACTGAAGCTTTCTTT
TRBJ1-1	TRBV7-9	NA	NA	CASSLEDRRNTEAFF	TGTGCCAGCAGCTTGGAAGACAGGCGGAACACTGAAGCTTTCTTT